The rows below give T cell receptor beta chains drawn from one sample of a study of blood T cell repertoires in COVID-19. Assay: immunoSEQ multiplex PCR; the TCRdb copy retains only in-frame clones and omits some. Among 200,000 to 300,000 clones listed, roughly 90% were seen once. The sample taken for sequencing was peripheral blood. The receptors stem from a man in his 60s who had recovered from COVID-19. Both conserved end residues are part of each CDR3. D genes are given only for firm matches. Part of the rows lack a size; the others show once, few, many or a class for expanded clones.

v_call	j_call	d_call	clone_size	cdr3_nt	cdr3_aa
TRBV10-3	TRBJ1-6	TRBD1	NA	TGTGCCATCAGTGAGACCGGGACAGGGAATTCACCCCTCCACTTT	CAISETGTGNSPLHF
TRBV2	TRBJ1-6	TRBD1	NA	TGTGCCAGCAGTACAGGGGGATCACCCCTCCACTTT	CASSTGGSPLHF
TRBV4-2	TRBJ1-4	TRBD1	NA	TGTGCCAGCAGCCCAGGGGGGACTACTAATGAAAAACTGTTTTTT	CASSPGGTTNEKLFF
TRBV6-5	TRBJ1-1	NA	NA	TGTGCCAGCCAGGACCAGGGACAGAACACTGAAGCTTTCTTT	CASQDQGQNTEAFF
TRBV7-3	TRBJ2-3	TRBD1	NA	TGTGCCAGCAGCTTAATTACCGGGACAGGGGGCACAGATACGCAGTATTTT	CASSLITGTGGTDTQYF
TRBV3-1/TRBV3-2	TRBJ2-1	TRBD2	NA	TGTGCCAGCAGCCAAGATCTAGGACTAGCGGGCGATGAGCAGTTCTTC	CASSQDLGLAGDEQFF
TRBV5-6	TRBJ1-6	NA	NA	TGTGCCAGCAGCTCTTCCGGGGGGTCCTATAATTCACCCCTCCACTTT	CASSSSGGSYNSPLHF
TRBV6-4	TRBJ2-3	TRBD1	many	TGTGCCAGCAGTGGGACAGGGGAAAGCACAGATACGCAGTATTTT	CASSGTGESTDTQYF
TRBV4-1	TRBJ2-7	TRBD1	NA	TGCGCCAGCAGCCAATCCCCGACGACCGGGACAGGGCCTTACGAGCAGTACTTC	CASSQSPTTGTGPYEQYF
TRBV7-3	TRBJ2-3	NA	once	TGTGCCAGCAGCTTATCCTCCGGCGGCCTTCCTACGCAGTATTTT	CASSLSSGGLPTQYF
TRBV11-1	TRBJ2-1	NA	NA	TGTGCCAGCAGCTTACAACTACTCTACAATGAGCAGTTCTTC	CASSLQLLYNEQFF
TRBV19	TRBJ2-5	TRBD1	NA	TGTGCCAGTAGTATTGGAGGAGACAGGGGGGTCATCAAAAGGGAGACCCAGTACTTC	CASSIGGDRGVIKRETQYF
TRBV12-3/TRBV12-4	TRBJ2-2	TRBD1	NA	TGTGCCAGCAGAACAGGGGCACGCGGGGAGCTGTTTTTT	CASRTGARGELFF
TRBV6-5	TRBJ2-1	TRBD1	NA	TGTGCCAGCAGTCGCGGGACAGGGGGTCTCGAGCAGTTCTTC	CASSRGTGGLEQFF
TRBV6-5	TRBJ1-1	TRBD1	NA	TGTGCCAGCAGGCGGGCTACAGGGGTGGATGAAGCTTTCTTT	CASRRATGVDEAFF
TRBV14	TRBJ1-2	NA	NA	TGTGCCAGCAGCCAAGCGGGCGCTGCGGGGGTCTACACCTTC	CASSQAGAAGVYTF
TRBV14	TRBJ1-2	TRBD1	few	TGTGCCAGCAGCCAAGGACAGGGCCGAAGCTATGGCTACACCTTC	CASSQGQGRSYGYTF
TRBV29-1	TRBJ2-7	TRBD1	NA	TGCAGCGTGAGGGACAGGGAACGCGAGCAGTACTTC	CSVRDREREQYF
TRBV19	TRBJ2-3	TRBD2	NA	TGTGCCAGTAGTATAGGACGGACTAGCGGGCCGACGACAGATACGCAGTATTTT	CASSIGRTSGPTTDTQYF
TRBV7-2	TRBJ2-5	NA	once	TGTGCCAGCAGCTTCGGACGGGGGAAACAAGAGACCCAGTACTTC	CASSFGRGKQETQYF
TRBV28	TRBJ1-1	NA	NA	TGTGCCAGCAGTTTAGGGGGCAGGGCTTCGACTGAAGCTTTCTTT	CASSLGGRASTEAFF
TRBV4-1	TRBJ2-3	NA	NA	TGCGCCAGCAGCCAAGGTCGGCTGGGTGACTCCACAGATACGCAGTATTTT	CASSQGRLGDSTDTQYF
TRBV5-4	TRBJ2-7	TRBD2	NA	TGTGCCAGCAGCCCAACTCTAGCGGGGGGTATATACGAGCAGTACTTC	CASSPTLAGGIYEQYF
TRBV10-3	TRBJ1-1	TRBD1	NA	TGTGCCACCAGGACAGGGGGCGCAAAAGAAGCTTTCTTT	CATRTGGAKEAFF
TRBV2	TRBJ1-5	NA	once	TGTGCCAGCTCGCGCGGTAGCAATCAGCCCCAGCATTTT	CASSRGSNQPQHF
TRBV19	TRBJ2-4	TRBD1	NA	TGTGCCAGTAGGGACAGGGGAGTCATTCAGTACTTC	CASRDRGVIQYF
TRBV5-6	TRBJ1-2	NA	NA	TGTGCCAGCAGACTCATTTCTAACTATGGCTACACCTTC	CASRLISNYGYTF
TRBV7-9	TRBJ1-6	NA	NA	TGTGCCAGCAGCTTAGGTTCCGGGGGGGGTTCACCCCTCCACTTT	CASSLGSGGGSPLHF
TRBV6-2/TRBV6-3	TRBJ1-2	NA	NA	TGTGCCAGCAGTTACTCCCCGCCCCGGGGTTATGGCTACACCTTC	CASSYSPPRGYGYTF
TRBV7-3	TRBJ1-1	TRBD1	NA	TGTGCCAGCAGCTTAAGCCCGGGACAGGGGTTCACTGAAGCTTTCTTT	CASSLSPGQGFTEAFF
TRBV30	TRBJ2-7	TRBD1	once	TGTGCCTGGAGCCAGGGGGTGGGCGAGCAGTACTTC	CAWSQGVGEQYF
TRBV19	TRBJ1-2	NA	NA	TGTGCCAGTAGTACACAGGGTTATGGCTACACCTTC	CASSTQGYGYTF
TRBV7-2	TRBJ1-5	TRBD1	NA	TGTGCCAGCAGCTTAGGAGGGGACAGGAGACAGCCCCAGCATTTT	CASSLGGDRRQPQHF
TRBV25-1	TRBJ1-5	TRBD1	once	TGTGCCAGCAGTGACCTCGACAGGGAGGATCAGCCCCAGCATTTT	CASSDLDREDQPQHF
TRBV6-5	TRBJ1-1	NA	NA	TGTGCCAGCAGTTACTCGAACGAGGCAATTGAAGCTTTCTTT	CASSYSNEAIEAFF
TRBV6-5	TRBJ1-6	NA	NA	TGTGCCAGCAGTTACTACCCTGAGGAGAGTTCACCCCTCCACTTT	CASSYYPEESSPLHF
TRBV11-2	TRBJ2-3	NA	NA	TGTGCCAGCAGGAAGTTGATGGCCGACAGAACTAGCACAGATACGCAGTATTTT	CASRKLMADRTSTDTQYF
TRBV20-1	TRBJ1-1	TRBD1	NA	TGCAGTGCAACCCGACAGGGAGAAGCTTTCTTT	CSATRQGEAFF
TRBV9	TRBJ1-5	NA	NA	TGTGCCAGCAGCGTAGGCCCCGGTAGTAGCAATCAGCCCCAGCATTTT	CASSVGPGSSNQPQHF
TRBV2	TRBJ2-7	NA	once	TGTGCCAGTCTAGCAGAGTCCTACGAGCAGTACTTC	CASLAESYEQYF
TRBV7-8	TRBJ2-7	TRBD1	many	TGTGCCAGCAGCTGGACGGGACAGACCTACGAGCAGTACTTC	CASSWTGQTYEQYF
TRBV6-1	TRBJ1-5	NA	few	TGTGCCAGCAGTGATTGGAGAAGCAATCAGCCCCAGCATTTT	CASSDWRSNQPQHF
TRBV2	TRBJ1-1	NA	NA	TGTGCCAGCAGCAACGGACATAACACTGAAGCTTTCTTT	CASSNGHNTEAFF
TRBV29-1	TRBJ2-7	TRBD1	once	TGCAGCGTTGAAGATGGGGACAGGGTCTACGAGCAGTACTTC	CSVEDGDRVYEQYF
TRBV13	TRBJ1-2	TRBD1	NA	TGTGCCAGCAGCCAGGGGGACCGACCCCTCTATGGCTACACCTTC	CASSQGDRPLYGYTF
TRBV7-9	TRBJ2-1	NA	NA	TGTGCCAGCAGCGCAGGGGAATCCTACAATGAGCAGTTCTTC	CASSAGESYNEQFF
TRBV7-2	TRBJ2-3	NA	NA	TGTGCCAGCAGCTTGCAGGGTACCACAGATACGCAGTATTTT	CASSLQGTTDTQYF
TRBV7-3	TRBJ2-5	TRBD1	once	TGTGCCAGCAGCTTAGAGGGGGCCGAGGAGACCCAGTACTTC	CASSLEGAEETQYF
TRBV5-1	TRBJ2-2	TRBD2	few	TGCGCCAGCAGCTTGGACGGGGGGGCCTCCACCGGGGAGCTGTTTTTT	CASSLDGGASTGELFF
TRBV5-1	TRBJ2-7	TRBD1	once	TGCGCCAGCAGCTTGAGGGGGCACGAGCAGTACTTC	CASSLRGHEQYF
TRBV4-1	TRBJ1-4	NA	NA	TGCGCCAGCAGCCAATTGACAGCAACTAATGAAAAACTGTTTTTT	CASSQLTATNEKLFF
TRBV14	TRBJ1-6	TRBD1	few	TGTGCCAGCAGCCAAGATGGAGGGGGCTATTCACCCCTCCACTTT	CASSQDGGGYSPLHF
TRBV7-8	TRBJ2-3	TRBD2	NA	TGTGCCAGCAGCTTAGGGGCGGGCGGGGGGGCAGATACGCAGTATTTT	CASSLGAGGGADTQYF
TRBV5-5	TRBJ1-2	NA	NA	TGTGCCAGCAGCTTGGATCTCCGGGAGGGGTATGGCTACACCTTC	CASSLDLREGYGYTF